This is a list of T cell receptor beta chains from one sample in a study of OX40 agonist ivuxolimab in advanced cancers. Clones were read by immunoSEQ multiplex PCR, and TCRdb kept only the in-frame ones, dropping some. This repertoire shows 60,000 to 80,000 clones, more than 80% found once; its top ten account for roughly 8.2%. Sample: CD4+ or CD8+ T cells sorted from blood, taken in a trial of the OX40 agonist ivuxolimab. These receptors were obtained from an adult with an advanced solid tumor such as melanoma, head and neck, liver or kidney cancer. The CDR3 runs from the conserved cysteine through the conserved F or W. Each record gives: J gene, V gene, CDR3 length, CDR3 protein.

TRBJ2-2 | TRBV7-9 | 14 | CASSLDGVNGELFF
TRBJ2-7 | TRBV6-5 | 15 | CASSYSTRGGGEQYF
TRBJ1-2 | TRBV5-4 | 16 | CASSLGGLMVDYGYTF
TRBJ2-7 | TRBV6-5 | 13 | CASSYRGQGEQYF
TRBJ2-7 | TRBV15 | 12 | CATSPGLYEQYF
TRBJ1-2 | TRBV2 | 17 | CASSAVAGIGANYGYTF
TRBJ2-3 | TRBV6-5 | 14 | CASSPGRDTDTQYF
TRBJ1-3 | TRBV28 | 14 | CASSLWTIGNTIYF
TRBJ1-2 | TRBV30 | 14 | CAWSTQGGDYGYTF
TRBJ2-2 | TRBV19 | 12 | CASSRTTGELFF
TRBJ2-7 | TRBV7-2 | 15 | CASSPLGTGFEEQYF
TRBJ1-2 | TRBV27 | 14 | CASTFAHGGRGYTF